This T cell receptor (beta chain) was captured by sequencing in a study of memory CD4+ T cells and cytomegalovirus serostatus. Here immunoSEQ multiplex PCR was the method, and the copy in TCRdb shows in-frame clones only, minus some. The data show 85,000 to 100,000 clones, 75% to 85% seen once. Study outcomes and limitations: A US-trained random forest predicted CMV serostatus with median AUC around 0.9.

The sort gate was single viable CD3+CD4+CD8-CD45RO+ cells for memory CD4+ T cells. Germline CDR1 SEHNR, CDR2 FQNEAQ (reference sequence). The CDR3 runs 17 residues. V lost 2 bases and J lost 4; bases outside the gene matches: 8. About this clone: Its target is not known.

The gene calls are TRBV7-9 and TRBJ2-7; TRBD2 agrees at 13 bases. The sequence derives from an adult in good health and CMV-seropositive. Sequenced input: memory CD4+ T cells from blood. The CDR3 protein is CASSLSGLAGKGYEQYF. The CDR3 DNA follows: TGTGCCAGCAGCTTATCGGGACTAGCGGGAAAAGGGTACGAGCAGTACTTC. The variable domain in full, with the rest retrieved from reference TRBV7-9 and TRBJ2-7, is DTGVSQNPRHKITKRGQNVTFRCDPISEHNRLYWYRQTLGQGPEFLTYFQNEAQLEKSRLLSDRFSAERPKGSFSTLEIQRTEQGDSAMYLCASSLSGLAGKGYEQYFGPGTRLTVT.